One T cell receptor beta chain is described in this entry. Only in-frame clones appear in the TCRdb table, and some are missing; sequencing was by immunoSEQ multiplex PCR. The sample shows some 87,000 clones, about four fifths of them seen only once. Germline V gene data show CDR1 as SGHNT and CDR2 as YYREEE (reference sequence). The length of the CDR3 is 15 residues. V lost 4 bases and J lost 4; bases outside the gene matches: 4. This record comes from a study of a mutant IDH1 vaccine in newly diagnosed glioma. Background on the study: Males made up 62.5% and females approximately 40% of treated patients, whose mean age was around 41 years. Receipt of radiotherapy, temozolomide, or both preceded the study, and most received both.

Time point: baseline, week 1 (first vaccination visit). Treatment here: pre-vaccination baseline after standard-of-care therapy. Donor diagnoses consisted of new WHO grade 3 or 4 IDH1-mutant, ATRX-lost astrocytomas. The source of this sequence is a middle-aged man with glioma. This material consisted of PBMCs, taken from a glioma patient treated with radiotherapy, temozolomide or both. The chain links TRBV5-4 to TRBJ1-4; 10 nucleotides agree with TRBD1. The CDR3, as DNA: TGTGCCAGCAGCCTGGGGGACAGGGGTAATGAAAAACTGTTTTTT. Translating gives CASSLGDRGNEKLFF.